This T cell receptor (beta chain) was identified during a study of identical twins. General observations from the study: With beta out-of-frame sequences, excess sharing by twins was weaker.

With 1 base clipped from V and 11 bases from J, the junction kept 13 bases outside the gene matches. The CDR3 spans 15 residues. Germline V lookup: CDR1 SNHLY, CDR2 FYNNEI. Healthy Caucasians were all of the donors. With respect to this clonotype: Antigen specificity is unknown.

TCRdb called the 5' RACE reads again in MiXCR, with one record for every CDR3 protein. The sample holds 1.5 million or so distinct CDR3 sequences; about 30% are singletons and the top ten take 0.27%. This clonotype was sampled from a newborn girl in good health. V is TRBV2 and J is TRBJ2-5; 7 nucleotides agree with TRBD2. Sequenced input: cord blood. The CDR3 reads CASSEVGGKNNEQYF. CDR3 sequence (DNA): TGTGCCAGCAGTGAAGTCGGGGGGAAAAACAATGAGCAGTACTTC.